The 32 T cell receptor beta chains below all came from one sample that was sequenced in a study of beta chain features in type 1 diabetes. Isolated RNA was reverse transcribed in full, so expressed TCRB transcripts were sequenced. Sequencing was performed with immunoSEQ multiplex PCR; in TCRdb, only in-frame clones are kept and a portion is missing. The repertoire holds about 340,000 clones, with less than 9.5% as singletons. The specimen sequenced was central memory CD4+ T cells from blood. The receptor set was obtained from a woman between 18 and 30 years old in good health.

This clone came up a few times. This rearrangement joins TRBV7-8 to TRBJ1-4, with a possible D match to TRBD1 (6 bases). The V gene's germline CDR1 is SGHVS and CDR2 FQNEAQ. This CDR3 comprises 14 residues. Trimming removed 5 bases at V and 8 bases at J, with 15 bases between. CDR3: CASSKWVGAEKLFF. The DNA of the CDR3 is TGTGCCAGCAGCAAATGGGTGGGGGCCGAAAAACTGTTTTTT.

The chain joins TRBV27 to TRBJ2-5, with TRBD2 matching over 16 bases. The CDR3 is 17 residues long. In germline, CDR1 is MNHEY, CDR2 SMNVEV (reference sequence). V lost 5 bases and J lost 5; bases outside the gene matches: 8. Written as DNA, the CDR3 is TGTGCCAGCAGTCCGGGACTAGCGGGAGGGCCCTGGGAGACCCAGTACTTC. Residues: CASSPGLAGGPWETQYF.

This clone was observed at least ten times. The junction differs from germline at one of its ends, possibly a read error. V is TRBV6-1 and J is TRBJ1-1, with D hard to call. Germline CDR1 and CDR2: MNHNS and SASEGT. This CDR3 comprises 14 residues. CDR3: CASRQGREATEVFF. CDR3 DNA sequence: TGTGCCAGCAGACAAGGCCGGGAGGCAACTGAAGTTTTCTTT.

The chain is built from TRBV10-3 and TRBJ2-5; D gene ambiguous. The V gene's germline CDR1 is ENHRY and CDR2 SYGVKD. This CDR3 comprises 13 residues. The V end lost 2 bases, the J end lost 4 bases, and 8 bases lay between the germline ends. The CDR3 bases are TGTGCCATCAGTGAGACAGCCTCAGAGACCCAGTACTTC. Its protein is CAISETASETQYF.

In this sample, this clone turned up a few times. The rearrangement links TRBV7-2 to TRBJ2-1, with 7 bases matching TRBD2. CDR3 length: 12 amino acids. The germline gives CDR1 SGHTA, CDR2 FQGNSA. J was trimmed by 6 bases and V by 8 bases; bases with no gene match: 4. The CDR3 DNA reads as TGTGCCAGCCGGCGGGAGCTCAATGAGCAGTTCTTC. As protein: CASRRELNEQFF.

The DNA of the CDR3 is TGTGCCAGCAGCTTAGTCGGGGGGTACGAGCAGTACTTC. Protein sequence: CASSLVGGYEQYF. The rearrangement joins TRBV7-2 to TRBJ2-7; TRBD2 matches 7 bases. Losses at the gene ends were 1 base for V and 4 bases for J; bases not matched to a gene: 1. CDR3 size: 13 residues. Germline V gene data show CDR1 as SGHTA and CDR2 as FQGNSA.

J is TRBJ1-1 and V is TRBV28; a weak D match, TRBD1 (5 bases). The ends were cut back, 3 bases at V and 1 base at J, with 12 bases in the middle. CDR3 length: 15 residues. Germline V gives CDR1 MDHEN, CDR2 SYDVKM. The CDR3 nucleotides are TGTGCCAGCAGTTTCGGGGGATCCCAGAACACTGAAGCTTTCTTT. Translated, it gives CASSFGGSQNTEAFF.

This clone was detected a few times. The rearrangement uses TRBV11-1 and TRBJ2-2; D uncertain. The CDR3 totals 14 residues. Germline V gene lookup returns CDR1 SGHAT and CDR2 FQDESV (reference sequence). Deletions cut 0 bases from V and 3 bases from J, with 5 bases between. The CDR3 reads CASSLALYTGELFF. As DNA, the CDR3 is TGTGCCAGCAGCTTAGCCCTCTACACCGGGGAGCTGTTTTTT.

V usage is TRBV6-6 and J usage is TRBJ2-1, with a tentative D call TRBD2 (6 bases). Germline values: CDR1 MNHNY, CDR2 SVGAGI (reference sequence). Trimming left V 7 bases short and J 0 bases short, with 13 bases between. The CDR3 extends over 15 amino acids. The CDR3 bases are TGTGCCAGCAATCCGGGAGATAGCTCCTACAATGAGCAGTTCTTC. Its protein product is CASNPGDSSYNEQFF.

On this clone itself: The junction does not match germline at one end; this may be a read error. V gene TRBV28 combines with J gene TRBJ2-7; 9 bases match TRBD2. In germline, CDR1 is MDHEN, CDR2 SYDVKM. The CDR3 contains 14 residues. CDR3 nucleotides: TGTGCCAGCAGAAGCCAAAATAGCGGGAGTTGGTTTCGGTTC. This codes for CASRSQNSGSWFRF.

This clone was found a few times. V and J are TRBV18 and TRBJ1-1, with D tentatively TRBD1 (6 bases). V dropped 4 bases and J dropped 2 bases, with 11 bases sitting between them. This CDR3 contains 14 residues. Germline V gene data show CDR1 as KGHSH and CDR2 as LQKENI. The CDR3 DNA sequence: TGTGCCAGCTCACAAGGGACATTTAACACTGAAGCTTTCTTT. The encoded protein is CASSQGTFNTEAFF.

This clone was found a few times. The rearrangement joins TRBV7-8 to TRBJ2-3; D is uncertain. The CDR3 contains 16 residues. With 2 bases removed from V and 0 bases from J, the gap between germline ends came to 12 bases. Germline CDR1 and CDR2: SGHVS and FQNEAQ. The CDR3: CASSLTRGGSTDTQYF. CDR3 sequence (DNA): TGTGCCAGCAGCTTAACTCGCGGCGGTAGCACAGATACGCAGTATTTT.

This clone was seen more than once but under ten times. V gene TRBV6-5 combines with J gene TRBJ2-7, with unresolved D. V lost 7 bases, J lost 8 bases, and 18 bases lay in between. Germline CDR1 reads MNHEY; CDR2 reads SVGAGI. CDR3 length: 13 residues. The CDR3: CASTEPETNQQYF. The CDR3 DNA follows: TGTGCCAGCACCGAACCTGAGACAAACCAGCAGTACTTC.

The rearrangement joins TRBV6-1 to TRBJ2-2, with 10 bases lining up with TRBD2. V shed 8 bases, J shed 1 base, and the junction held 1 base outside the gene matches. CDR3 length: 14 amino acids. CDR1 is MNHNS and CDR2 is SASEGT in the germline V gene. DNA for the CDR3: TGTGCCAGCCGGACTAGCGGGAACACCGGGGAGCTGTTTTTT. Its translation is CASRTSGNTGELFF.

This clone was observed a handful of times. The chain has TRBV7-8 and TRBJ2-5, with 9 nucleotides matching TRBD2. The V gene end was trimmed by 1 base and the J gene end by 5 bases; junction bases not matched to a gene: 2. The germline V gene encodes CDR1 SGHVS and CDR2 FQNEAQ. The CDR3 is made up of 14 amino acids. The CDR3 DNA follows: TGTGCCAGCAGCTTAGGGGGGACTAGCGAGACCCAGTACTTC. Its protein is CASSLGGTSETQYF.

This clone has at least ten counts. The rearrangement uses TRBV2 and TRBJ2-7, with D perhaps matching TRBD1 (6 bases). V was clipped by 7 bases and J by 6 bases, with 13 bases between them. The germline V gene encodes CDR1 SNHLY and CDR2 FYNNEI. CDR3 length: 12 amino acids. The CDR3, as DNA: TGTGCCAGCACCCGGACAGAGGGCGAGCAGTACTTC. Its translation: CASTRTEGEQYF.

The V gene is TRBV4-3, the J gene TRBJ2-3; TRBD1 might be the D (5 bases). Germline CDR1 reads LGHNA; CDR2 reads YSLEER. The V and J ends lost 2 bases and 1 base respectively, with 10 bases between them. This CDR3 contains 15 residues. The CDR3 DNA follows: TGCGCCAGCAGCCAAAGGCCGACAGGCACAGATACGCAGTATTTT. The encoded protein is CASSQRPTGTDTQYF.

This clone was picked up a small number of times. The rearrangement links TRBV29-1 to TRBJ2-1; 12 positions match TRBD2. Trimming removed 1 base from V and 6 bases from J; junction bases left unmatched: 10. CDR1 is SQVTM and CDR2 is ANQGSEA in the germline V gene. The CDR3 has 17 amino acids. CDR3 region: CSVEASGRAIGVNEQFF. CDR3 DNA sequence: TGCAGCGTTGAAGCTAGCGGGAGGGCCATTGGGGTCAATGAGCAGTTCTTC.

This clone turned up a few times. The rearrangement uses TRBV5-1 and TRBJ2-3, with 9 nucleotides matching TRBD2. The CDR3 is 18 residues long. The germline V gene has CDR1 SGHRS and CDR2 YFSETQ. V trimming: 0 bases; J trimming: 4 bases; junction bases outside the gene matches: 12. The CDR3 here is CASSLAPWASGTSDTQYF. CDR3 sequence (DNA): TGCGCCAGCAGCTTGGCCCCCTGGGCTAGCGGGACCTCAGATACGCAGTATTTT.

The table lists this clone with many counts. This chain joins TRBV7-9 and TRBJ1-2, with D possibly being TRBD1 (5 bases). V lost 7 bases, J lost 4 bases, and 19 bases lay in between. The CDR3 spans 15 residues. Germline CDR1 reads SEHNR; CDR2 reads FQNEAQ (reference sequence). CDR3 sequence reads: CASTPGRGESYGYTF. The CDR3 DNA sequence: TGTGCCAGCACCCCGGGACGGGGGGAATCCTATGGCTACACCTTC.

This clone has at least ten counts. The chain is built from TRBV7-8 and TRBJ2-1; 8 nucleotides agree with TRBD1. The germline CDR1 and CDR2 sequences are SGHVS and FQNEAQ. V was clipped by 8 bases and J by 7 bases; unmatched bases: 13. The CDR3 loop spans 15 amino acids. CDR3 amino acids: CASETRQGRLNEQFF. The DNA for the CDR3 is TGTGCCAGCGAAACCCGACAGGGGCGACTTAATGAGCAGTTCTTC.

Only a few counts were recorded for this clone. This rearrangement joins TRBV10-3 to TRBJ1-1; a weak D match, TRBD1 (5 bases). CDR3 length: 15 residues. The V gene's germline CDR1 is ENHRY and CDR2 SYGVKD. Trimming stripped 8 bases from V and 4 bases from J, with 20 bases between. CDR3 region: CAISPSGGGVTEAFF. The CDR3 DNA sequence: TGTGCCATCTCACCCAGCGGGGGAGGGGTCACTGAAGCTTTCTTT.

This clone was found a few times. Other DNA sequences in this specimen translate into the identical CDR3. V and J are TRBV6-5 and TRBJ2-3; possibly TRBD1 for D (7 bases). Looked up from germline, CDR1 is MNHEY and CDR2 is SVGAGI. V was trimmed by 6 bases and J by 1 base, leaving 11 bases between them. The CDR3 loop spans 14 amino acids. Written as DNA, the CDR3 is TGTGCCAGCAGGCCAGGGGGGCGCACAGATACGCAGTATTTT. This encodes CASRPGGRTDTQYF.

This clone was counted only a few times. V and J are TRBV27 and TRBJ2-5; D perhaps matches TRBD1 (5 bases). Between the trimmed V and J ends, which lost 4 bases and 3 bases, there was a span of 9 bases. The CDR3 runs to 13 residues. Germline CDR1 is MNHEY and CDR2 is SMNVEV (reference sequence). The CDR3 sequence is CASSWAGKETQYF. For the CDR3, the DNA is TGTGCCAGCAGTTGGGCAGGGAAAGAGACCCAGTACTTC.

This clone was seen a handful of times. The rearrangement uses TRBV28 and TRBJ1-2; 7 nucleotides align to TRBD1. Germline assignment: CDR1 MDHEN and CDR2 SYDVKM. The CDR3 is 13 amino acids. Losses at the gene ends were 4 bases for V and 8 bases for J; bases not matched to a gene: 7. CDR3 coding DNA: TGTGCCAGCAGTTCCACAGGGGCGTGGGGCTACACCTTC. As protein: CASSSTGAWGYTF.

The chain joins TRBV4-1 to TRBJ2-5; D is ambiguous. The germline V and J ends were trimmed by 1 base and 9 bases, with 12 bases remaining between them. Germline V gives CDR1 MGHRA, CDR2 YSYEKL. The CDR3 is 13 amino acids. CDR3 DNA sequence: TGCGCCAGCAGCCAAGTGGCCGGGTTGGCCCAGTACTTC. Protein: CASSQVAGLAQYF.

This clone was counted between two and nine times. Other nucleotide sequences in the sample specify the same CDR3. The chain combines TRBV7-2 with TRBJ2-1; D is ambiguous. V was clipped by 2 bases and J by 9 bases, with 5 bases between them. The CDR3 extends over 11 amino acids. The V gene's germline CDR1 is SGHTA and CDR2 FQGNSA. The CDR3 coding sequence is TGTGCCAGCAGCTTACGCGTTGAGCAGTTCTTC. This encodes CASSLRVEQFF.

This clone was counted a few times. The chain combines TRBV7-9 with TRBJ2-7; 7 positions agree with TRBD1. CDR3 size: 14 residues. Germline CDR1 reads SEHNR; CDR2 reads FQNEAQ (reference sequence). V dropped 5 bases and J dropped 3; count of bases not matched to a gene: 7. In DNA form, the CDR3 reads TGTGCCAGCAGCGCCTGGGACAGATACTACGAGCAGTACTTC. Protein sequence: CASSAWDRYYEQYF.

The chain has TRBV28 and TRBJ2-3; 7 bases are a match to TRBD2. CDR1 is MDHEN and CDR2 is SYDVKM in the germline V gene. V lost 8 bases and J lost 4; bases outside the gene matches: 3. The CDR3 has 12 residues. The CDR3 spells CASLGGADTQYF. CDR3 DNA: TGTGCCAGCCTTGGGGGGGCAGATACGCAGTATTTT. Full variable domain (missing parts from reference TRBV28 and TRBJ2-3): DVKVTQSSRYLVKRTGEKVFLECVQDMDHENMFWYRQDPGLGLRLIYFSYDVKMKEKGDIPEGYSVSREKKERFSLILESASTNQTSMYLCASLGGADTQYFGPGTRLTVL.

To note about this clone: A far bigger clonotype differs at one base, so this is likely a read error. The chain couples TRBV19 to TRBJ2-6, with 7 bases fitting TRBD2. With 7 bases clipped from V and 2 bases from J, the junction kept 5 bases outside the gene matches. CDR1 and CDR2 (germline): LNHDA, SQIVND (reference sequence). This CDR3 has 15 amino acids. For the CDR3, the DNA is TGTGCCAGTAATCTAGGGAGGGCTGGGGCCAACGTCCTGACTTTC. Translating it yields CASNLGRAGANVLTF.

This clone was detected a few times. The gene calls are TRBV6-5 and TRBJ1-1; a possible D gene is TRBD1 (5 bases). The CDR3 loop spans 14 amino acids. Trimming left V 0 bases short and J 4 bases short, with 9 bases between. Germline values: CDR1 MNHEY, CDR2 SVGAGI. CDR3: CASSYSWGSTEAFF. The CDR3 nucleotides are TGTGCCAGCAGTTACTCTTGGGGGAGCACTGAAGCTTTCTTT.

J is TRBJ2-3 and V is TRBV6-1, with 7 bases matching TRBD2. Germline V lookup: CDR1 MNHNS, CDR2 SASEGT. This CDR3 comprises 15 residues. Trimming removed 5 bases from V and 3 bases from J; junction bases left unmatched: 8. The CDR3: CASSRTGLVTDTQYF. CDR3 DNA sequence: TGTGCCAGCAGTAGGACCGGACTAGTAACAGATACGCAGTATTTT.